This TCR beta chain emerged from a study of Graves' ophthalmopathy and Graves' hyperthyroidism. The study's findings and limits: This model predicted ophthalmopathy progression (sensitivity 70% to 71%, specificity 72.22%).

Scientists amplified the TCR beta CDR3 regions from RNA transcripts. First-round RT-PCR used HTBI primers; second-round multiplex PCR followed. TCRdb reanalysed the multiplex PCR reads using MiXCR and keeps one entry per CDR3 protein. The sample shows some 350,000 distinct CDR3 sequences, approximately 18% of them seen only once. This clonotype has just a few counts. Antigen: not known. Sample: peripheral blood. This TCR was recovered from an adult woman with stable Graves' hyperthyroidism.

The CDR3, as DNA: TGCAGTGCCAGGGGGGGGGGGCGCAAGAACACTGAAGCTTTCTTT. The encoded protein is CSARGGGRKNTEAFF. V usage is TRBV20-1 and J usage is TRBJ1-1, with TRBD1 matching 7 bases. J lost 1 base, V lost 6 bases, and 11 bases had no gene match. CDR3 length equals 15 residues. CDR1 DFQATT and CDR2 SNEGSKA come from the germline V gene (reference sequence).